This passage covers 12 T cell receptor beta chains from one sample sequenced in a study of blood T cells in healthy people across ages. The authors ran a second PCR of about 6 to 11 cycles using a sample-barcoded 5' primer and a J-beta primer mix. MiXCR was run by TCRdb on the 5' RACE reads, yielding one entry per CDR3 protein. The top ten clones hold 23% of a sample with fewer than 2 million distinct CDR3 sequences, approximately 40% of them seen once. The specimen sequenced was blood. These receptors were collected from a human donor in good health.

This sequence joins TRBV11-2 and TRBJ2-7; 11 bases are shared with TRBD2. The CDR3 length is 14 residues. The J segment lost 5 bases and the V segment lost 1 base, leaving 1 base of the junction unmatched. Germline V gene sequence: CDR1 SGHAT, CDR2 FQNNGV. DNA of the CDR3: TGTGCCAGCAGCTTAGGGACTAGCGGGCACGAGCAGTACTTC. Translated, it gives CASSLGTSGHEQYF.

This rearrangement joins TRBV7-9 to TRBJ2-5; unclear D gene. Germline V CDR1 and CDR2: SEHNR, FQNEAQ (reference sequence). V lost 2 bases and J lost 1, with 8 bases in between. CDR3 length equals 14 residues. The CDR3 nucleotides are TGTGCCAGCAGCTTACTGACATTCCAAGAGACCCAGTACTTC. It translates to CASSLLTFQETQYF.

V gene TRBV4-1 combines with J gene TRBJ2-7, with D possibly called TRBD1 or TRBD2 (6 bases each). The germline V gene encodes CDR1 MGHRA and CDR2 YSYEKL. V lost 4 bases to trimming and J lost 3 bases, with 19 bases between them. This CDR3 is built from 16 residues. The CDR3 loop reads CASSPIRGLGVYEQYF. Here the CDR3 DNA reads TGCGCCAGCAGCCCCATACGGGGGCTTGGGGTCTACGAGCAGTACTTC.

This clonotype occurred a few times. The chain is built from TRBV5-5 and TRBJ2-3; D not resolved. The CDR3 spans 15 residues. V was cut by 0 bases and J by 2 bases, with 10 bases left in between. The germline CDR1 and CDR2 sequences are SGHKS and YYEKEE (reference sequence). Here the CDR3 DNA reads TGTGCCAGCAGCTTGGACACCGCTGTCACAGATACGCAGTATTTT. This codes for CASSLDTAVTDTQYF.

This clonotype was counted a few times. This chain uses TRBV7-2 with TRBJ2-7; D ambiguous. The CDR3 totals 16 residues. From germline, CDR1 is SGHTA and CDR2 FQGNSA. Trimming took off 2 bases at V and 4 bases at J, with 18 bases between the two ends. Here the CDR3 DNA reads TGTGCCAGCAGCTTAAGGCGGCCAGCCCTGGAGTACGAGCAGTACTTC. This sequence encodes CASSLRRPALEYEQYF.

This rearrangement joins TRBV29-1 to TRBJ1-2; 7 bases line up with TRBD1. CDR1 SQVTM and CDR2 ANQGSEA come from the germline V gene. V shed 0 bases, J shed 4 bases, and the junction held 2 bases outside the gene matches. The CDR3 contains 13 residues. CDR3 bases: TGCAGCGTTGAAGATTCAGGGGGCTATGGCTACACCTTC. Residues: CSVEDSGGYGYTF.

As DNA, the CDR3 is TGTGCTAGTGGTTTGGTACTAAGGGGACTAGCCCTACACAGATCCTACAATGAGCAGTTCTTC. This codes for CASGLVLRGLALHRSYNEQFF. The V gene is TRBV12-5, the J gene TRBJ2-1; 9 positions match TRBD2. The V and J ends lost 0 bases and 1 base, in that order; junction bases with no gene match: 16. The CDR3 contains 21 residues. The V gene's germline CDR1 is LGHNT and CDR2 FRNRAP.

Turning to this clonotype: Because the CDR3's place on the DNA is in doubt, the DNA is left out and the CDR3 is given as listed by TCRdb. The J gene is TRBJ2-5, the V gene TRBV20-1; TRBD1 is the table's D call, not checked against the DNA. The CDR3 spans 11 residues, counting both ends. The germline gives CDR1 DFQATT, CDR2 SNEGSKA (reference sequence). CDR3 loop: CSVATGNLKYF.

The chain uses TRBV10-3 and TRBJ1-4, with D unresolved. Germline V gives CDR1 ENHRY, CDR2 SYGVKD. The CDR3 is made up of 13 amino acids. Trimming stripped 4 bases from V and 5 bases from J, with 8 bases between. CDR3 in amino acids: CAISGQKNEKLFF. The CDR3 DNA is TGTGCCATCAGTGGGCAGAAGAATGAAAAACTGTTTTTT.

This clonotype appeared many times. This chain links TRBV11-2 with TRBJ2-7; D remains ambiguous. The V and J ends lost 4 bases and 7 bases respectively, with 20 bases between them. The CDR3 length is 15 residues. CDR1 and CDR2 from the germline V gene are SGHAT and FQNNGV. CDR3 region: CASSSGRSLRLEQYF. CDR3 DNA sequence: TGTGCCAGCAGCTCCGGACGGTCCCTAAGGTTGGAGCAGTACTTC.

This clonotype was seen more than once but under ten times. The V and J genes are TRBV5-1 and TRBJ2-3, with D unclear. The CDR3 extends over 13 amino acids. Trimming cost V 4 bases and J 6 bases, with 12 bases left between them. Per the germline V gene, CDR1 is SGHRS and CDR2 is YFSETQ. The CDR3 spells CASSVSGLDTQYF. CDR3 nucleotides: TGCGCCAGCAGCGTCTCTGGGTTGGATACGCAGTATTTT.

This chain uses TRBV6-5 with TRBJ1-1, with D possibly being TRBD1 (6 bases). Germline assignment: CDR1 MNHEY and CDR2 SVGAGI. This CDR3 is built from 12 residues. V was shortened by 2 bases and J by 9 bases, with 10 bases between the two germline ends. The CDR3 region has the DNA TGTGCCAGCAGTTACGAGGGGGAGAAAGCTTTCTTT. This encodes CASSYEGEKAFF.